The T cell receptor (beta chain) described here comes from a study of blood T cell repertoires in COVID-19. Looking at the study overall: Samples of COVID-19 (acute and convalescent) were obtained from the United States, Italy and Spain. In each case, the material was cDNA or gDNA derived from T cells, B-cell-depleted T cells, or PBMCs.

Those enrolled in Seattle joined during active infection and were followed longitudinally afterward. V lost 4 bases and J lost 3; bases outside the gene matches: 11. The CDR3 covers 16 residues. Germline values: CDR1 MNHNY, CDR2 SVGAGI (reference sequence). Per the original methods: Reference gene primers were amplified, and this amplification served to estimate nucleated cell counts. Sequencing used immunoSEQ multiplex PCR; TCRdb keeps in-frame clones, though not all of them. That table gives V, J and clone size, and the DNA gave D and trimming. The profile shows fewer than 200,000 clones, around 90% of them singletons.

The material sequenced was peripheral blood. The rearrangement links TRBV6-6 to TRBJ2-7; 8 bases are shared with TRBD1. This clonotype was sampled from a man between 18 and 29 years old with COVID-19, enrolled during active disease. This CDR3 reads CASSLSGTGVYYEQYF. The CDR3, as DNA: TGTGCCAGCAGTTTGTCCGGGACAGGTGTCTACTACGAGCAGTACTTC.